These T cell receptor beta chains were read from a single sample in a study of T-cell memory formation after mild COVID-19. MiXCR was run by TCRdb on the 5' RACE reads, yielding one entry per CDR3 protein. The sample holds roughly 350,000 distinct CDR3 sequences, over 20% seen once. The specimen sequenced was PBMCs or a T cell subset sorted from them (not recorded which). The receptors shown here come from an adult woman who had mild COVID-19 (a few samples of this study predate the infection). Cell type and time point are not known. Both conserved end residues are part of each CDR3. The D gene is left open where the match is weak. Size values are once, few and many counts, or a class for expanded clones, and some rows have none.

>NA|TRBJ2-6|TRBV24-1|NA
TGTGCCACCAGTGATAGGGGCCTCTCTGGGGCCAACGTCCTGACTTTC
CATSDRGLSGANVLTF
>NA|TRBJ2-7|TRBV2|NA
TGTGCCAGCAGTGAACACGAGCAGTACTTC
CASSEHEQYF
>NA|TRBJ1-3|TRBV4-2|NA
TGTGCCAGCAGCCCGCCCGGGGCTGGAAACACCATATATTTT
CASSPPGAGNTIYF
>NA|TRBJ2-7|TRBV5-5|NA
TGTGCCAGCAGCTCCGCTCGGTACGAGCAGTACTTC
CASSSARYEQYF
>NA|TRBJ2-3|TRBV20-1|TRBD2
TGCAGTGCTGGTGGGACTAGCGGATTCACAGATACGCAGTATTTT
CSAGGTSGFTDTQYF
>few|TRBJ1-6|TRBV7-6|TRBD1
TGTGCCAGCAGGAAACAGGGGTCTGGTTCACCCCTCCACTTT
CASRKQGSGSPLHF
>NA|TRBJ2-7|TRBV4-1|TRBD1
TGCGCCAGCAGCCAGGGACTGACAGGGGTAGTCCACGAGCAGTACTTC
CASSQGLTGVVHEQYF
>NA|TRBJ2-5|TRBV27|TRBD2
TGTGCCAGCAGTTTATGGGCGGGGGGAGAGACCCAGTACTTC
CASSLWAGGETQYF
>few|TRBJ1-5|TRBV20-1|NA
TGCAGTGCCAGGCGGGGACCGACAAATCAGCCCCAGCATTTT
CSARRGPTNQPQHF
>many|TRBJ2-2|TRBV25-1|TRBD2
TGTGCCAGCAGTGACCGGGTACTAGCGGGAGGAACCAACACCGGGGAGCTGTTTTTT
CASSDRVLAGGTNTGELFF
>NA|TRBJ2-1|TRBV7-6|NA
TGTGCCAGCAGATTAACCCGACCCCCCACAGTTCACCAGTTCTTC
CASRLTRPPTVHQFF
>few|TRBJ2-7|TRBV2|NA
TGTGCCAGCAGTGACCCTTGGACTAACGAGCAGTACTTC
CASSDPWTNEQYF
>few|TRBJ2-7|TRBV6-5|NA
TGTGCCAGCAGTAGACCGGGACACATCTACGAGCAGTACTTC
CASSRPGHIYEQYF
>NA|TRBJ1-5|TRBV9|NA
TGTGCCAGCAGCGTAAATTCCCTTGGACAGCCCCAGCATTTT
CASSVNSLGQPQHF
>few|TRBJ1-1|TRBV20-1|NA
TGCAGTGCTAGAATAATGGGTGGGAACACTGAAGCTTTCTTT
CSARIMGGNTEAFF
>NA|TRBJ2-7|TRBV20-1|NA
TGCAGTGCTAGCCGGGGGGCTCGGTACGAGCAGTACTTC
CSASRGARYEQYF
>few|TRBJ2-5|TRBV3-1|NA
TGTGCCAGCAGCCTAGGGGCCGGACCCCAGTACTTC
CASSLGAGPQYF
>NA|TRBJ2-1|TRBV29-1|NA
TGCAGCGTTAGATGGGACTTTGCGTACAATGAGCAGTTCTTC
CSVRWDFAYNEQFF
>NA|TRBJ2-1|TRBV9|NA
TGTGCCAGCAGCGTAGACGGGGGCTACAATGAGCAGTTCTTC
CASSVDGGYNEQFF
>few|TRBJ2-3|TRBV20-1|TRBD2
TGCAGTGCTAGAGATGGTACTAGCGACGTGGCAGATACGCAGTATTTT
CSARDGTSDVADTQYF
>few|TRBJ1-1|TRBV12-3/TRBV12-4|NA
TGTGCCAGCAGGTCTCGAGTTTTGGGTGAAGCTTTCTTT
CASRSRVLGEAFF
>few|TRBJ2-3|TRBV12-3/TRBV12-4|TRBD2
TGTGCCAGCAGTTTTCGGGCTAGCGGGAGGAGATCTAGCACAGATACGCAGTATTTT
CASSFRASGRRSSTDTQYF
>many|TRBJ2-7|TRBV6-6|TRBD2
TGTGCCAGCAGTTACTCTGGCCCCGGGACTAGTCCTCTCGGCGAGCAGTACTTC
CASSYSGPGTSPLGEQYF
>NA|TRBJ2-1|TRBV12-3/TRBV12-4|NA
TGTGCCAGCAGTTTCCCCGGGAGCTGGGAGCAGTTCTTC
CASSFPGSWEQFF
>few|TRBJ1-6|TRBV20-1|NA
TGCAGTGCTAAAAGGGACGGGAATTCACCCCTCCACTTT
CSAKRDGNSPLHF
>NA|TRBJ2-5|TRBV5-1|TRBD2
TGCGCCAGCAGCCCGGGGCTGGCTAGCGGTACTCAAGAGACCCAGTACTTC
CASSPGLASGTQETQYF
>many|TRBJ2-2|TRBV19|NA
TGTGCCAGTAGTATTGTTTTTAACACCGGGGAGCTGTTTTTT
CASSIVFNTGELFF
>NA|TRBJ2-1|TRBV7-9|NA
TGTGCCAGCACCTCGACAAGCCTCAATGAGCAGTTCTTC
CASTSTSLNEQFF
>NA|TRBJ1-1|TRBV12-3/TRBV12-4|NA
TGTGCCAGCAGTTCTCGTGTTACCCAGGCAGCTTTCTTT
CASSSRVTQAAFF
>few|TRBJ2-1|TRBV20-1|NA
TGCAGTGCTAGGGGGGGTTACGAGAGTAATGAGCAGTTCTTC
CSARGGYESNEQFF
>few|TRBJ2-7|TRBV29-1|TRBD1
TGCAGCGTTGAAGATTCAACACAGGGGAAGCAGTACTTC
CSVEDSTQGKQYF
>NA|TRBJ1-6|TRBV7-6|NA
TGTGCCAGCAGACTGACAGACAATTCACCCCTCCACTTT
CASRLTDNSPLHF